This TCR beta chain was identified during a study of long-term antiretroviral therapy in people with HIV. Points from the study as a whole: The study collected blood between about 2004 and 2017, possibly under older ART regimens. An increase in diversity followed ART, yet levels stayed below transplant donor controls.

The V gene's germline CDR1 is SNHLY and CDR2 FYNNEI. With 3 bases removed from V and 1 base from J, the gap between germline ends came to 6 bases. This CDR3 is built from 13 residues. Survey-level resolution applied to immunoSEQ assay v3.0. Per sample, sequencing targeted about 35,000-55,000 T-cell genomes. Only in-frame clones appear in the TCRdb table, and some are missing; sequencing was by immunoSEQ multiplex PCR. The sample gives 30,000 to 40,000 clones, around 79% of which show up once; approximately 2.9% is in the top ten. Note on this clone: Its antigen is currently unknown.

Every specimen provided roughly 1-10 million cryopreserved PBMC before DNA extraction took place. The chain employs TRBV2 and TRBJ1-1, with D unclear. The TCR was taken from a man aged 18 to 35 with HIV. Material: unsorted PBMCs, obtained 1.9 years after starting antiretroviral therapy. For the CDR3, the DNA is TGTGCCAGCAGTGATTCGGCGAACACTGAAGCTTTCTTT. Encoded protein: CASSDSANTEAFF.